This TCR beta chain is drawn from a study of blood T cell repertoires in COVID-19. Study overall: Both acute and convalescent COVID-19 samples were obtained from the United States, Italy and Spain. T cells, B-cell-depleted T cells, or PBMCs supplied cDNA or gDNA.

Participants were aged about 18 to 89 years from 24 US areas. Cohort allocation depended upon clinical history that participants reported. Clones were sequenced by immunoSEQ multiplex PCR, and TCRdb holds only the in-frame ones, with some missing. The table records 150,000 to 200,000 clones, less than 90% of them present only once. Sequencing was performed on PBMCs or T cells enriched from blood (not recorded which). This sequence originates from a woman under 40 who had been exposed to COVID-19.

The CDR3 bases are TGTGCCAGTAGTGCCGGACAGGGGGTCTACTATGGCTACACCTTC. It yields the protein CASSAGQGVYYGYTF. J is TRBJ1-2 and V is TRBV19, with 10 bases lining up with TRBD1. Trimming removed 5 bases from V and 3 bases from J; junction bases left unmatched: 6. CDR1 is LNHDA, CDR2 SQIVND, per germline (reference sequence). This CDR3 is built from 15 residues.